This passage covers 22 T cell receptor beta chains from one sample sequenced in a study of T cells in Graves' hyperthyroidism and ophthalmopathy. TCR beta CDR3 region amplification was performed from RNA transcripts. The HTBI primer set drove a first-round RT-PCR of the TCR CDR3. Each CDR3 protein gets one entry after TCRdb re-called the multiplex PCR reads with MiXCR. The sample lists roughly 200,000 distinct CDR3 sequences, about 16% occurring once. Sequencing input: blood. The source is a man aged 40-50 years with Graves' hyperthyroidism.

This clonotype was detected many times. This sequence joins TRBV2 and TRBJ2-7; 9 bases match TRBD1. Germline-derived CDR1 and CDR2 are SNHLY and FYNNEI. Trimming removed 6 bases from V and 7 bases from J; junction bases left unmatched: 25. This CDR3 has 19 amino acids. This CDR3 is CASRSPRDRAFRFMPEQYF. In DNA form, the CDR3 reads TGTGCCAGCAGGTCCCCAAGGGACAGGGCATTTCGATTTATGCCGGAGCAGTACTTC.

This clonotype was seen ten or more times. The V and J genes are TRBV12-3 or TRBV12-4 and TRBJ2-7, with D unclear. CDR3 length: 14 residues. V was cut by 5 bases and J by 0 bases, with 11 bases left in between. The CDR3 DNA sequence: TGTGCCAGCAGTCGGACCCGGAGCTCCTACGAGCAGTACTTC. Translation gives CASSRTRSSYEQYF.

The sample holds a few counts of this clonotype. The rearrangement links TRBV10-3 to TRBJ1-1, with D maybe TRBD1 (5 bases). This CDR3 is built from 18 residues. V dropped 4 bases and J dropped 1 base, with 22 bases sitting between them. Germline assignment: CDR1 ENHRY and CDR2 SYGVKD. The CDR3 here is CAISGNRGDGTWNTEAFF. CDR3 bases: TGTGCCATCAGTGGGAATCGGGGGGACGGAACCTGGAACACTGAAGCTTTCTTT.

This clonotype was counted between two and nine times. This sequence joins TRBV29-1 and TRBJ2-1, with 7 bases lining up with TRBD1. The junction had 4 bases not matched to a gene; V was cut back by 6 bases and J by 8 bases. The CDR3 is 11 residues long. Germline V gives CDR1 SQVTM, CDR2 ANQGSEA. CDR3 sequence (DNA): TGCAGCGTGAAACAGGGGTATGAGCAGTTCTTC. Translating gives CSVKQGYEQFF.

This clonotype came up a few times. The chain employs TRBV4-3 and TRBJ1-3, with D unresolved. Germline CDR1 is LGHNA and CDR2 is YSLEER. The CDR3 covers 15 residues. Trimming cost V 4 bases and J 0 bases, with 10 bases left between them. The CDR3 reads CASSPDRFSGNTIYF. Here the CDR3 DNA reads TGCGCCAGCAGCCCGGACCGGTTCTCTGGAAACACCATATATTTT.

This clonotype showed up many times. A read error may be the cause here, since a much bigger clone is one base away. This rearrangement joins TRBV28 to TRBJ2-5; D is undetermined. Germline V gene lookup returns CDR1 MDHEN and CDR2 SYDVKM. The V end was cut by 6 bases, the J end by 1 base, with 6 bases between. The CDR3 has 12 residues. The CDR3 region has the DNA TGTGCCAGCAGCTCGTTCCAAGAGACCCAGTACTTC. Translating it yields CASSSFQETQYF.

The J gene is TRBJ2-1, the V gene TRBV27, with 12 bases fitting TRBD2. Germline V gene sequence: CDR1 MNHEY, CDR2 SMNVEV (reference sequence). This CDR3 is 16 amino acids long. V lost 5 bases to trimming and J lost 3 bases; unmatched junction nucleotides: 5. The CDR3 DNA sequence: TGTGCCAGCAGTCCCGGGACTAGCGGGCTCTACAATGAGCAGTTCTTC. It encodes CASSPGTSGLYNEQFF.

This clonotype was seen ten or more times. The genes are TRBV18 and TRBJ1-4; 8 positions match TRBD1. The germline CDR1 and CDR2 sequences are KGHSH and LQKENI. Trimming cost V 3 bases and J 7 bases; bases outside gene matches: 4. The CDR3 contains 14 residues. The CDR3 nucleotides are TGTGCCAGCTCACCGGACAGGGATCGTGAAAAACTGTTTTTT. It translates to CASSPDRDREKLFF.

This clonotype occurred many times. The genes are TRBV28 and TRBJ1-1; D remains ambiguous. Trimming shortened V by 4 bases and J by 8 bases, and 8 bases separated the two germline ends. The length of the CDR3 is 11 residues. Germline V lookup: CDR1 MDHEN, CDR2 SYDVKM. For the CDR3, the DNA is TGTGCCAGCAGTTCCCGAGGGGAAGCTTTCTTT. This gives the protein CASSSRGEAFF.

This clonotype has just a few counts. This chain uses TRBV7-8 with TRBJ2-3; D is tentatively TRBD1 or TRBD2 (6 bases each). Germline V gene sequence: CDR1 SGHVS, CDR2 FQNEAQ. The CDR3 consists of 18 residues. The V end lost 1 base, the J end lost 6 bases, and 23 bases lay between the germline ends. The CDR3 region has the DNA TGTGCCAGCAGCTTAGTGTTGGGGGGCCAGCATTTTGTGGATACGCAGTATTTT. This gives the protein CASSLVLGGQHFVDTQYF.

The J gene is TRBJ2-1, the V gene TRBV3-1; D call uncertain. CDR1 is LGHDT and CDR2 is YNNKEL in the germline V gene (reference sequence). The V end was cut by 4 bases, the J end by 7 bases, with 8 bases between. The CDR3 totals 12 residues. This CDR3 reads CASSPEPNEQFF. The CDR3, as DNA: TGTGCCAGCAGCCCAGAGCCAAATGAGCAGTTCTTC.

This clonotype was counted ten times or more. The chain carries TRBV7-3 and TRBJ2-3; 9 bases map to TRBD2. Losses at the gene ends were 5 bases for V and 1 base for J; bases not matched to a gene: 7. The CDR3 runs 16 residues. The germline V gene encodes CDR1 SGHTA and CDR2 FQGTGA. The CDR3 DNA is TGTGCCAGCAGCCCGCGGGGGGGGTTGGGCACAGATACGCAGTATTTT. Amino acids: CASSPRGGLGTDTQYF.

This clonotype was detected ten times or more. The chain is built from TRBV28 and TRBJ1-5, with 10 bases aligning to TRBD1. The germline V gene encodes CDR1 MDHEN and CDR2 SYDVKM. This CDR3 has 15 amino acids. The J segment lost 3 bases and the V segment lost 5 bases, leaving 4 bases of the junction unmatched. The CDR3 DNA sequence: TGTGCCAGCAGTAGGACAGGGGGGATCAATCAGCCCCAGCATTTT. It codes for CASSRTGGINQPQHF.

This clonotype was found many times. V usage is TRBV11-2 and J usage is TRBJ1-1; unclear D gene. The CDR3 contains 14 residues. V lost 3 bases and J lost 11, with 19 bases in between. Germline-derived CDR1 and CDR2 are SGHAT and FQNNGV. This CDR3 reads CASSFTSYTGSAFF. CDR3 DNA: TGTGCCAGCAGCTTCACGTCCTACACGGGAAGTGCTTTCTTT.

This clonotype was observed at least ten times. The CDR3 nucleotides read TGTGCCAGCAGCTTAGATCCGGGGCTAGCCTACGAGCAGTACTTC. It translates to CASSLDPGLAYEQYF. The chain links TRBV11-2 to TRBJ2-7; D assignment may be TRBD1 or TRBD2 (5 bases each). V dropped 0 bases and J dropped 2 bases, with 11 bases sitting between them. This CDR3 spans 15 amino acids. Germline V gives CDR1 SGHAT, CDR2 FQNNGV.

This clonotype was counted at least ten times. This chain joins TRBV24-1 and TRBJ2-1; D gene unclear. Per the germline V gene, CDR1 is KGHDR and CDR2 is SFDVKD. The CDR3 has 14 residues. The ends were cut back, 1 base at V and 0 bases at J, with 3 bases in the middle. The CDR3: CATSDLTSYNEQFF. The CDR3 DNA is TGTGCCACCAGTGATTTAACCTCCTACAATGAGCAGTTCTTC.

In this sample, this clonotype turned up many times. The chain uses TRBV28 and TRBJ2-1, with D possibly matching TRBD2 (6 bases). The CDR3 is 16 amino acids. CDR1 is MDHEN and CDR2 is SYDVKM in the germline V gene. V lost 10 bases, J lost 3 bases, and 22 bases lay in between. As DNA, the CDR3 is TGTGCCACCCACGGGGGTGGGGCTGACAGCTACAATGAGCAGTTCTTC. Protein: CATHGGGADSYNEQFF.

The chain joins TRBV5-6 to TRBJ1-5, with unresolved D. Germline assignment: CDR1 SGHDT and CDR2 YYEEEE. Trimming took off 1 base at V and 3 bases at J, with 8 bases between the two ends. The CDR3 is 14 amino acids. The CDR3 sequence is CASSLRGINQPQHF. CDR3 nucleotide sequence: TGTGCCAGCAGCTTGCGGGGTATCAATCAGCCCCAGCATTTT. Together with reference TRBV5-6 and TRBJ1-5, the CDR3 gives the full variable domain: DAGVTQSPTHLIKTRGQQVTLRCSPKSGHDTVSWYQQALGQGPQFIFQYYEEEERQRGNFPDRFSGHQFPNYSSELNVNALLLGDSALYLCASSLRGINQPQHFGDGTRLSIL.

There are a few counts of this clonotype. V usage is TRBV27 and J usage is TRBJ1-2; 7 bases line up with TRBD1. Germline V CDR1 and CDR2: MNHEY, SMNVEV (reference sequence). The ends lost 3 bases at V and 4 bases at J; junction bases unmatched: 8. CDR3 length: 15 residues. For the CDR3, the DNA is TGTGCCAGCAGTTTCGGAACAGGGGCTCTCTATGGCTACACCTTC. It encodes CASSFGTGALYGYTF.

This clonotype has a handful of counts. The rearrangement links TRBV30 to TRBJ1-2, with 7 bases fitting TRBD1. V was pared by 3 bases and J by 2 bases, with 3 bases of the junction left unmatched. CDR3 size: 13 residues. Germline V gene sequence: CDR1 GTSNPN, CDR2 SVGIG (reference sequence). In DNA, the CDR3 is TGTGCCTGGAGCAAGACAGGGAACTATGGCTACACCTTC. It specifies CAWSKTGNYGYTF.

This clonotype was picked up many times. V and J are TRBV4-1 and TRBJ2-4, with no clear D. From germline, CDR1 is MGHRA and CDR2 YSYEKL. The CDR3 extends over 15 amino acids. V was shortened by 0 bases and J by 6 bases, with 12 bases between the two germline ends. The CDR3: CASSQEGVVGNIQYF. In DNA form, the CDR3 reads TGCGCCAGCAGCCAAGAGGGCGTCGTGGGAAACATTCAGTACTTC.

This clonotype has a count of ten or more. V and J are TRBV20-1 and TRBJ1-2, with D hard to call. The V gene's germline CDR1 is DFQATT and CDR2 SNEGSKA (reference sequence). This CDR3 is 16 amino acids long. V was trimmed by 0 bases and J by 0 bases, leaving 14 bases between them. This chain's CDR3 is CSAREHWAVANYGYTF. CDR3 bases: TGCAGTGCTAGAGAACATTGGGCCGTAGCTAACTATGGCTACACCTTC.